These 27 T cell receptor beta chains share one sample of origin, sequenced in a study of cytomegalovirus exposure and HLA in healthy donors. Clones were sequenced by immunoSEQ multiplex PCR, and TCRdb holds only the in-frame ones, with some missing. The data show 56,000 or so clones, over 85% seen once. What was sequenced was PBMCs. The receptors derive from a man aged 18 to 35 in good health and CMV-seronegative.

J is TRBJ2-7 and V is TRBV19; 10 nucleotides agree with TRBD1. The germline CDR1 and CDR2 sequences are LNHDA and SQIVND (reference sequence). Trimming removed 5 bases from V and 2 bases from J; junction bases left unmatched: 9. The CDR3 has 16 residues. CDR3 DNA: TGTGCCAGTAGTGTCGGCTCCGGGACAGGGGCCTACGAGCAGTACTTC. Translation gives CASSVGSGTGAYEQYF.

This chain uses TRBV7-8 with TRBJ2-2, with D unclear. V gave up 4 bases and J gave up 0 bases, with 15 bases separating them. This CDR3 comprises 17 residues. Germline values: CDR1 SGHVS, CDR2 FQNEAQ. The CDR3 sequence is CASSSPLMPSNTGELFF. In DNA form, the CDR3 reads TGTGCCAGCAGCTCCCCCCTAATGCCGTCGAACACCGGGGAGCTGTTTTTT.

CDR3 DNA sequence: TGTGCCAGCTCACCACGGAGAGGGGGTGTGGAGACTGAAGCTTTCTTT. Residues: CASSPRRGGVETEAFF. The J gene is TRBJ1-1, the V gene TRBV18; TRBD1 is a possible D gene (6 bases). Trimming cost V 1 base and J 5 bases, with 17 bases left between them. Looked up from germline, CDR1 is KGHSH and CDR2 is LQKENI. This CDR3 comprises 16 residues.

The chain is built from TRBV4-2 and TRBJ1-1; 7 nucleotides agree with TRBD1. CDR3 length equals 14 residues. With V trimmed by 0 bases and J by 6 bases, 4 bases remained unmatched. Germline V gene data show CDR1 as LGHNA and CDR2 as YNFKEQ. Here the CDR3 reads CASSQDPDRAEAFF. Here the CDR3 DNA reads TGTGCCAGCAGCCAAGATCCAGACAGGGCTGAAGCTTTCTTT.

The gene calls are TRBV7-2 and TRBJ1-4, with a possible D match to TRBD1 (5 bases). Trimming removed 5 bases at V and 10 bases at J, with 17 bases between. Germline V gene sequence: CDR1 SGHTA, CDR2 FQGNSA. CDR3 length: 14 amino acids. Written as DNA, the CDR3 is TGTGCCAGCAGCGGGGGACTTCCTGGGGCAAAACTGTTTTTT. Its translation is CASSGGLPGAKLFF.

This rearrangement joins TRBV25-1 to TRBJ2-2; weak D call: TRBD1 (6 bases). V gave up 8 bases and J gave up 6 bases, with 10 bases separating them. The CDR3 has 12 residues. Germline CDR1 is MGHDK and CDR2 is SYGVNS. CDR3 sequence (DNA): TGTGCCAGCGCCCGACAGGCCGGGGAGCTGTTTTTT. Its translation: CASARQAGELFF.

The CDR3 nucleotides are TGTGCCAGTAGTATTATTAATCAGCCCCAGCATTTT. It codes for CASSIINQPQHF. This chain connects TRBV19 to TRBJ1-5; no reliable D call. Between the trimmed V and J ends, which lost 3 bases and 4 bases, there was a span of 4 bases. There are 12 residues in the CDR3. Germline V lookup: CDR1 LNHDA, CDR2 SQIVND (reference sequence).

The chain recombines TRBV7-3 with TRBJ2-3; possible D gene TRBD2, 5 bases. Germline assignment: CDR1 SGHTA and CDR2 FQGTGA. V gave up 4 bases and J gave up 2 bases, with 13 bases separating them. The CDR3 has 15 residues. CDR3 DNA: TGTGCCAGCAGCTCCGGGCGAGCGGACACAGATACGCAGTATTTT. Its translation: CASSSGRADTDTQYF.

The chain couples TRBV19 to TRBJ1-5; the match to TRBD1 covers 10 bases. Trimming removed 6 bases from V and 4 bases from J; junction bases left unmatched: 6. Germline V gene data show CDR1 as LNHDA and CDR2 as SQIVND (reference sequence). CDR3 length: 15 residues. CDR3 residues: CASSLDRGRNQPQHF. The CDR3 coding sequence is TGTGCCAGTAGCCTCGACAGGGGGCGGAATCAGCCCCAGCATTTT.

The rearrangement joins TRBV19 to TRBJ2-1; TRBD2 matches 7 bases. Germline assignment: CDR1 LNHDA and CDR2 SQIVND (reference sequence). Germline trimming cut 5 bases from V and 1 base from J; bases unmatched to any gene: 11. This CDR3 comprises 17 residues. The CDR3 sequence: CASSPLSGAGSYNEQFF. The DNA for the CDR3 is TGTGCCAGTAGTCCCCTGTCCGGAGCGGGGTCCTACAATGAGCAGTTCTTC.

V and J are TRBV28 and TRBJ2-7; TRBD2 aligns across 11 bases. The CDR3 is 15 residues long. Looked up from germline, CDR1 is MDHEN and CDR2 is SYDVKM. J gave up 2 bases and V 5 bases, and 5 bases lay outside the gene matches. This CDR3 is CASSPGLAGAYEQYF. The CDR3 nucleotides are TGTGCCAGCAGTCCCGGACTAGCGGGTGCCTACGAGCAGTACTTC.

The gene calls are TRBV2 and TRBJ2-2; 11 nucleotides align to TRBD2. CDR3 length: 15 residues. Germline V gene lookup returns CDR1 SNHLY and CDR2 FYNNEI. Losses at the gene ends were 5 bases for V and 4 bases for J; bases not matched to a gene: 3. CDR3 loop: CASSLTSGITGELFF. CDR3 bases: TGTGCCAGCAGTCTGACTAGCGGGATCACCGGGGAGCTGTTTTTT.

The gene calls are TRBV19 and TRBJ1-5; D ambiguous. Germline-derived CDR1 and CDR2 are LNHDA and SQIVND (reference sequence). The CDR3 is 15 amino acids. Trimming cost V 7 bases and J 3 bases, with 16 bases left between them. The CDR3 spells CASKYEAVDNQPQHF. In DNA form, the CDR3 reads TGTGCCAGTAAGTATGAGGCGGTGGACAATCAGCCCCAGCATTTT.

The chain couples TRBV11-2 to TRBJ2-2; 11 nucleotides agree with TRBD2. This CDR3 is built from 16 residues. CDR1 and CDR2 from the germline V gene are SGHAT and FQNNGV. Germline trimming cut 5 bases from V and 2 bases from J; bases unmatched to any gene: 4. DNA of the CDR3: TGTGCCAGCAGCGAGGGACTAGCGGCAAACACCGGGGAGCTGTTTTTT. This sequence encodes CASSEGLAANTGELFF.

The rearrangement uses TRBV4-3 and TRBJ2-1; possible D gene TRBD1, 6 bases. The V gene's germline CDR1 is LGHNA and CDR2 YSLEER. CDR3 length: 15 residues. The germline V and J ends were trimmed by 4 bases and 5 bases, with 15 bases remaining between them. The CDR3 loop is CASSPYRVGNNEQFF. As DNA, the CDR3 is TGCGCCAGCAGCCCTTACAGGGTGGGCAACAATGAGCAGTTCTTC.

The chain has TRBV4-3 and TRBJ2-3, with 14 bases lining up with TRBD2. Germline V gene data show CDR1 as LGHNA and CDR2 as YSLEER. This CDR3 is built from 21 residues. Trimming cost V 0 bases and J 0 bases; bases outside gene matches: 11. CDR3 nucleotide sequence: TGCGCCAGCAGCCAAGATCACCCCGGACTAGCGGGAGGTCCTAGCACAGATACGCAGTATTTT. Protein: CASSQDHPGLAGGPSTDTQYF.

The V and J genes are TRBV28 and TRBJ1-2, with D maybe TRBD1 (5 bases). Germline values: CDR1 MDHEN, CDR2 SYDVKM. The ends were cut back, 5 bases at V and 5 bases at J, with 15 bases in the middle. The CDR3 extends over 14 amino acids. The CDR3 sequence is CASSPLGETYGYTF. The CDR3 coding sequence is TGTGCCAGCAGTCCTCTAGGGGAAACTTATGGCTACACCTTC.

The chain couples TRBV6-6 to TRBJ1-1, with unresolved D. Germline V gives CDR1 MNHNY, CDR2 SVGAGI (reference sequence). The CDR3 covers 12 residues. V lost 8 bases and J 7 bases, leaving 14 bases between the germline ends. CDR3 residues: CASVDRANEAFF. In DNA, the CDR3 is TGTGCCAGCGTTGATCGTGCTAATGAAGCTTTCTTT.

This chain joins TRBV28 and TRBJ1-2; D remains unclear. Trimming pared 3 bases from V and 1 base from J, leaving 15 bases between. Germline CDR1 MDHEN, CDR2 SYDVKM. The CDR3 length is 16 residues. CDR3 amino acids: CASSLTRGVLNYGYTF. The CDR3 bases are TGTGCCAGCAGTTTGACCCGGGGAGTCCTTAACTATGGCTACACCTTC.

This chain uses TRBV19 with TRBJ2-1, with 9 bases lining up with TRBD2. After removal of 5 bases from V and 2 bases from J, the junction contained 7 bases not matched to a gene. The CDR3 spans 16 residues. The germline V gene encodes CDR1 LNHDA and CDR2 SQIVND (reference sequence). CDR3 protein: CASSARLADTYNEQFF. CDR3 nucleotide sequence: TGTGCCAGTAGTGCCCGACTAGCGGATACCTACAATGAGCAGTTCTTC.

The rearrangement joins TRBV27 to TRBJ1-4; 7 nucleotides agree with TRBD1. V was pared by 5 bases and J by 7 bases, with 7 bases of the junction left unmatched. Germline values: CDR1 MNHEY, CDR2 SMNVEV (reference sequence). The CDR3 sequence is 14 residues long. The CDR3 coding sequence is TGTGCCAGCAGTACCGCGACAGGGACTGAAAAACTGTTTTTT. It codes for CASSTATGTEKLFF.

CDR3 loop: CASGRGAAGLTDTQYF. CDR3 DNA: TGCGCCAGCGGTAGGGGAGCAGCGGGACTCACAGATACGCAGTATTTT. The genes are TRBV5-1 and TRBJ2-3; TRBD2 aligns across 7 bases. Germline lookup yields CDR1 SGHRS and CDR2 YFSETQ. CDR3 length: 16 residues. V lost 7 bases and J lost 2; bases outside the gene matches: 13.

In DNA form, the CDR3 reads TGTGCCAGCAGCTTAAGGGGGCTAAGTGAAGCTTTCTTT. The encoded protein is CASSLRGLSEAFF. The J gene is TRBJ1-1, the V gene TRBV7-2; 7 nucleotides line up with TRBD1. From germline, CDR1 is SGHTA and CDR2 FQGNSA. This CDR3 is 13 amino acids long. V lost 2 bases to trimming and J lost 7 bases; unmatched junction nucleotides: 4. Full variable domain (outside the CDR3, taken from reference TRBV7-2 and TRBJ1-1): GAGVSQSPSNKVTEKGKDVELRCDPISGHTALYWYRQSLGQGLEFLIYFQGNSAPDKSGLPSDRFSAERTGGSVSTLTIQRTQQEDSAVYLCASSLRGLSEAFFGQGTRLTVV.

The gene calls are TRBV2 and TRBJ2-1; 11 bases align to TRBD2. The CDR3 extends over 18 amino acids. Looked up from germline, CDR1 is SNHLY and CDR2 is FYNNEI. V lost 5 bases, J lost 6 bases, and 15 bases stayed unmatched. This CDR3 is CASSWSVAGGGGSNEQFF. In DNA, the CDR3 is TGTGCCAGCAGTTGGAGCGTAGCGGGAGGGGGGGGGTCCAATGAGCAGTTCTTC. The entire variable domain, with the rest obtained from reference TRBV2 and TRBJ2-1, is as follows: EPEVTQTPSHQVTQMGQEVILRCVPISNHLYFYWYRQILGQKVEFLVSFYNNEISEKSEIFDDQFSVERPDGSNFTLKIRSTKLEDSAMYFCASSWSVAGGGGSNEQFFGPGTRLTVL.

The chain employs TRBV19 and TRBJ2-1; D is perhaps TRBD2 (6 bases). Trimming removed 5 bases from V and 2 bases from J, with 13 bases in between. The CDR3 has 15 residues. Germline CDR1 reads LNHDA; CDR2 reads SQIVND (reference sequence). The CDR3 sequence: CASSLGSFPYNEQFF. The CDR3 bases are TGTGCCAGTAGTCTCGGGAGTTTTCCCTACAATGAGCAGTTCTTC.

This chain joins TRBV10-1 and TRBJ2-4, with 7 bases identical to TRBD1. The CDR3 contains 17 residues. Germline CDR1 and CDR2: WNHNN and SYGVQD (reference sequence). The ends lost 9 bases at V and 3 bases at J; junction bases unmatched: 17. CDR3 loop: CASSTRGLGFYKNIQYF. CDR3 nucleotide sequence: TGCGCCAGTAGTACAAGGGGGCTTGGATTTTACAAAAACATTCAGTACTTC.

V and J are TRBV6-5 and TRBJ2-2; 10 bases line up with TRBD2. Looked up from germline, CDR1 is MNHEY and CDR2 is SVGAGI. The CDR3 totals 15 residues. After removal of 7 bases from V and 1 base from J, the junction contained 3 bases not matched to a gene. The CDR3 reads CASTLAGGNTGELFF. Here the CDR3 DNA reads TGTGCCAGCACCTTAGCGGGAGGGAACACCGGGGAGCTGTTTTTT.